The present entry profiles one T cell receptor (beta chain) with its context. This clone's antigen is unknown. No quality values exist for individual bases; no much larger clone is one base distant. The data were taken from a study of blood T cell repertoires in COVID-19 (dated by TCRdb to 2020 to 2021). With regard to the full study: The collaborator samples originated in the United States, Italy and Spain and spanned the acute and convalescent phases of COVID-19. The material from the prospective study consisted of cDNA or gDNA derived from T cells, B-cell-depleted T cells, or PBMCs. Subjects who had been exposed to COVID-19, were actively infected with it, or had recovered from it provided the deeply sampled blood TCRbeta repertoires that made up the dataset. A freely available public database, intended as a resource for researchers studying the immune response to SARS-CoV-2, is where the repertoires were released. The samples were drawn from two sources: the first 160 participants of the ongoing ImmuneRACE study, and 1,254 subjects contributed by 6 global collaborators. The sample metadata nearly always contained a de-identified subject ID, COVID-19 status, age in years and sex. Where available, HLA class I and class II types were obtained from metadata supplied by the sample provider rather than from assay-based typing.

TCRbeta CDR3 regions were amplified from genomic DNA by means of the immunoSEQ Assay, a bias-controlled multiplex PCR. For the original study's pipeline: The number of nucleated cells in each sample was estimated by amplification of reference gene primers within the assay. To quantify the absolute abundance of each unique TCRbeta CDR3 rearrangement, sequence reads were collapsed and filtered. For each sample, productive Simpson clonality was calculated as the square root of Simpson's diversity index over productive rearrangements. Here the immuneACCESS table is served through TCRdb, limited to in-frame sequences with V and J called. Missing clones are a known gap in these copies; in checked studies unresolved V genes cover under half, and the rest lacks a known reason. The D gene and trimming were derived from the DNA, and the V and J assignments and clone size from that table. Within this sample are about 180,000 clones, with nearly 90% of them counted one time only. The top ten constitute 2% to 2.5% of the sample.

Participants in the prospective study were aged about 18 to 95 years, lived in about two dozen United States geographic areas, and enrolled through a virtual design. Cohort assignment in the prospective study relied on participant-reported clinical history from a screening survey and a study questionnaire. In the prospective study, whole blood, serum and a nasopharyngeal or oropharyngeal swab were collected from each participant by mobile phlebotomists. Additional blood draws and questionnaires over an approximately two-month period could optionally be provided by prospective study participants. Before DNA extraction, blood samples from the prospective study were shipped at room temperature or frozen. The CDR3, cysteine through phenylalanine, is 15 amino acids long. Only the CDR3 DNA stays, 45 bases, in frame from base 1. V gives up 0 bases and J gives up 4 bases, and the segment between their germline ends measures 11 bases. Based on the germline V gene, the CDR1 and CDR2 sequences are SGDLS and YYNGEE.

The research as a whole found: How much clinical and demographic metadata was included differed by source and by participant, and the metadata was provided uncurated.

Recombination linked TRBV9 to TRBJ1-5; D gene: possibly TRBD1, on 5 matching bases. Source material: PBMCs or T cells enriched from blood (not recorded which). This clonotype was obtained from a woman aged 40 to 50 with acute COVID-19. The bases are TGTGCCAGCAGCGTAGAGGGAGGGGAAAATCAGCCCCAGCATTTT. The translation is CASSVEGGENQPQHF. When the CDR3 is completed using the reference TRBV9 and TRBJ1-5 genes on either side, the full variable domain is DSGVTQTPKHLITATGQRVTLRCSPRSGDLSVYWYQQSLDQGLQFLIQYYNGEERAKGNILERFSAQQFPDLHSELNLSSLELGDSALYFCASSVEGGENQPQHFGDGTRLSIL.